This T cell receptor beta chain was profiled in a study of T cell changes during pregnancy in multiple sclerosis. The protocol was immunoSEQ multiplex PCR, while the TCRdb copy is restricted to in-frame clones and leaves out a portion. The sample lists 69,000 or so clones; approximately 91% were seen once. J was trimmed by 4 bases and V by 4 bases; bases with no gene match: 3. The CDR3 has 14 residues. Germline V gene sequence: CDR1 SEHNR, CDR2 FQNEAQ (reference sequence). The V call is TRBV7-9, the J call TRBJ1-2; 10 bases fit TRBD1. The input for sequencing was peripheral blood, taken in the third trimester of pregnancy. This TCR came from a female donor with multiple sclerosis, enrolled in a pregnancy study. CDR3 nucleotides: TGTGCCAGCAGCTACCGGGACAGGGGCTATGGCTACACCTTC. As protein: CASSYRDRGYGYTF.